The entry that follows covers one T cell receptor beta chain sequence. In germline, CDR1 is MDHEN, CDR2 SYDVKM. V trimming: 7 bases; J trimming: 4 bases; junction bases outside the gene matches: 6. This CDR3 comprises 15 residues. The sample originates from a study of shared clonotypes between healthy human individuals. Profiled with immunoSEQ multiplex PCR; TCRdb holds only in-frame clones, not every one. The sample consists of about 2.4 million clones, 93% of them appearing once. The chain links TRBV28 to TRBJ2-3; 12 nucleotides agree with TRBD2. This TCR derives from a young man in good health. Some clones in this sample may be carry-over from other donors' samples. What was sequenced was naive CD4+ T cells from PBMCs. Subset denoted: CD45RA+ positively selected. CDR3 protein: CASNLAGGRPDTQYF. The CDR3 DNA reads as TGTGCCAGCAATCTAGCGGGAGGGCGCCCAGATACGCAGTATTTT.